This is a list of T cell receptor beta chains from one sample in a study of T-cell reconstitution after alpha-beta-depleted transplantation in children. TCRdb analysed the PCR reads with MiXCR anew, one entry per CDR3 protein. Of about 240,000 distinct CDR3 sequences in the sample, about a quarter were seen once. Here the sequenced sample was PBMCs, taken before TCRalphabeta/CD19-depleted stem cell transplant. These receptors were obtained from a girl aged 2 to 9 with Fanconi anemia, due to receive a stem cell transplant. CDR3s include the opening cysteine and the closing phenylalanine or tryptophan. A D gene is named only where the DNA matches it firmly. Where a row states a size, it is once, few, many or the class of an expanded clone; other rows omit it.

size: many; J: TRBJ1-2; V: TRBV29-1; D: -; CDR3: CSVVTRNYGYTF; DNA: TGCAGCGTTGTCACGAGAAACTATGGCTACACCTTC
size: -; J: TRBJ2-7; V: TRBV6-5; D: TRBD1; CDR3: CASSYSIGTGFNEQYF; DNA: TGTGCCAGCAGTTACTCGATAGGGACAGGGTTCAACGAGCAGTACTTC
size: many; J: TRBJ2-1; V: TRBV29-1; D: -; CDR3: CSVQIPYNEQFF; DNA: TGCAGCGTCCAGATTCCGTACAATGAGCAGTTCTTC
size: few; J: TRBJ2-1; V: TRBV20-1; D: TRBD2; CDR3: CSASRPGLPTYNEQFF; DNA: TGCAGTGCTAGTCGACCGGGACTACCTACCTACAATGAGCAGTTCTTC
size: -; J: TRBJ2-2; V: TRBV27; D: -; CDR3: CASSYEPGANTGELFF; DNA: TGTGCCAGCAGTTACGAACCAGGAGCGAACACCGGGGAGCTGTTTTTT
size: -; J: TRBJ2-1; V: TRBV7-2; D: TRBD2; CDR3: CASSLARDRTSGYNEQFF; DNA: TGTGCCAGCAGCTTAGCGCGGGATCGGACTAGCGGCTACAATGAGCAGTTCTTC
size: many; J: TRBJ2-1; V: TRBV20-1; D: -; CDR3: CSANGGGWDYNEQFF; DNA: TGCAGTGCTAATGGTGGGGGGTGGGACTACAATGAGCAGTTCTTC
size: many; J: TRBJ2-7; V: TRBV20-1; D: -; CDR3: CSARDLGEQYF; DNA: TGCAGTGCTAGAGATCTTGGGGAGCAGTACTTC
size: -; J: TRBJ1-2; V: TRBV29-1; D: TRBD1; CDR3: CSVEEDDRDRYGYTF; DNA: TGCAGCGTTGAAGAAGACGACAGGGACCGCTATGGCTACACCTTC
size: few; J: TRBJ2-7; V: TRBV20-1; D: TRBD2; CDR3: CSAAGLADYEQYF; DNA: TGCAGTGCGGCGGGACTAGCTGACTACGAGCAGTACTTC
size: -; J: TRBJ2-3; V: TRBV5-1; D: -; CDR3: CASSLVVTDPFGTDTQYF; DNA: TGCGCCAGCAGCTTGGTGGTAACAGACCCGTTTGGCACAGATACGCAGTATTTT
size: few; J: TRBJ2-1; V: TRBV9; D: TRBD2; CDR3: CASSVDEREFYNEQFF; DNA: TGTGCCAGCAGCGTAGACGAGCGGGAGTTCTACAATGAGCAGTTCTTC
size: many; J: TRBJ1-6; V: TRBV20-1; D: TRBD1; CDR3: CSAHQQGPGNSPLHF; DNA: TGCAGTGCACATCAACAGGGGCCGGGTAATTCACCCCTCCACTTT
size: -; J: TRBJ2-1; V: TRBV5-5; D: TRBD1; CDR3: CASSQGTGIDNEQFF; DNA: TGTGCCAGCAGCCAAGGGACAGGGATAGACAATGAGCAGTTCTTC
size: few; J: TRBJ2-1; V: TRBV28; D: -; CDR3: CASSLSSWSDNEQFF; DNA: TGTGCCAGCAGTTTGAGCAGCTGGTCTGACAATGAGCAGTTCTTC
size: few; J: TRBJ1-1; V: TRBV5-1; D: -; CDR3: CASKKVQGLNTEAFF; DNA: TGCGCCAGCAAAAAGGTACAGGGCCTCAACACTGAAGCTTTCTTT
size: -; J: TRBJ2-3; V: TRBV7-3; D: TRBD2; CDR3: CASSSLGLVGRDTQYF; DNA: TGTGCCAGCAGCTCCCTCGGACTAGTCGGGAGAGATACGCAGTATTTT
size: many; J: TRBJ2-7; V: TRBV20-1; D: -; CDR3: CSASNVFSYEQYF; DNA: TGCAGTGCTAGTAACGTATTCTCCTACGAGCAGTACTTC
size: many; J: TRBJ2-3; V: TRBV29-1; D: -; CDR3: CSVGPRGTDTQYF; DNA: TGCAGCGTTGGGCCCAGAGGCACAGATACGCAGTATTTT
size: many; J: TRBJ2-3; V: TRBV29-1; D: -; CDR3: CSVDRRAGRPDTQYF; DNA: TGCAGCGTTGATCGCCGGGCAGGTAGGCCAGATACGCAGTATTTT
size: many; J: TRBJ2-5; V: TRBV29-1; D: TRBD2; CDR3: CSVSPPGLGMETQYF; DNA: TGCAGCGTCTCACCACCGGGACTAGGAATGGAGACCCAGTACTTC
size: few; J: TRBJ2-3; V: TRBV3-1; D: TRBD2; CDR3: CASSALAGDTDTQYF; DNA: TGTGCCAGCAGCGCACTAGCGGGGGACACAGATACGCAGTATTTT
size: many; J: TRBJ2-3; V: TRBV6-5; D: -; CDR3: CASSYGGVKGDTQYF; DNA: TGTGCCAGCAGTTACGGGGGAGTCAAGGGAGATACGCAGTATTTT
size: -; J: TRBJ2-1; V: TRBV20-1; D: -; CDR3: CSATGSYTYNEQFF; DNA: TGCAGTGCTACCGGGAGTTATACCTACAATGAGCAGTTCTTC
size: many; J: TRBJ1-2; V: TRBV29-1; D: TRBD1; CDR3: CSVTGGAGYTF; DNA: TGCAGCGTCACAGGGGGTGCCGGCTACACCTTC
size: -; J: TRBJ2-1; V: TRBV2; D: -; CDR3: CASSDPSDEQFF; DNA: TGTGCCAGCAGTGATCCTTCGGATGAGCAGTTCTTC
size: few; J: TRBJ2-1; V: TRBV27; D: -; CDR3: CASSLNLPAFSYNEQFF; DNA: TGTGCCAGCAGCCTCAATCTACCAGCCTTCTCCTACAATGAGCAGTTCTTC
size: many; J: TRBJ2-5; V: TRBV29-1; D: -; CDR3: CSVRITLETQYF; DNA: TGCAGCGTTCGCATTACTTTGGAGACCCAGTACTTC
size: few; J: TRBJ2-2; V: TRBV20-1; D: -; CDR3: CSASSYVEAAGELFF; DNA: TGCAGTGCTAGTAGTTATGTCGAGGCGGCCGGGGAGCTGTTTTTT
size: many; J: TRBJ1-2; V: TRBV30; D: -; CDR3: CAWKAQGNYGYTF; DNA: TGTGCCTGGAAGGCCCAGGGGAACTATGGCTACACCTTC
size: -; J: TRBJ2-3; V: TRBV30; D: TRBD2; CDR3: CAWTGTSGPTDTQYF; DNA: TGTGCCTGGACCGGGACTAGCGGACCCACAGATACGCAGTATTTT
size: -; J: TRBJ2-7; V: TRBV18; D: -; CDR3: CASSLHTDSYEQYF; DNA: TGTGCCAGCTCACTCCACACGGACAGCTACGAGCAGTACTTC
size: many; J: TRBJ2-3; V: TRBV20-1; D: TRBD2; CDR3: CSARSGRQITDTQYF; DNA: TGCAGTGCTAGGAGCGGGAGGCAGATCACAGATACGCAGTATTTT
size: -; J: TRBJ2-7; V: TRBV20-1; D: TRBD2; CDR3: CSAPERTAGDEQYF; DNA: TGCAGTGCCCCAGAGCGGACGGCGGGGGACGAGCAGTACTTC
size: -; J: TRBJ2-7; V: TRBV29-1; D: -; CDR3: CSVGGGLYEQYF; DNA: TGCAGCGTTGGAGGGGGACTCTACGAGCAGTACTTC
size: -; J: TRBJ2-1; V: TRBV3-1; D: TRBD2; CDR3: CASSPSGAGGGEQFF; DNA: TGTGCCAGCAGCCCGTCTGGGGCGGGAGGAGGTGAGCAGTTCTTC
size: -; J: TRBJ2-5; V: TRBV25-1; D: -; CDR3: CASSEFGGASEETQYF; DNA: TGTGCCAGCAGTGAATTCGGGGGAGCTAGTGAAGAGACCCAGTACTTC
size: -; J: TRBJ2-3; V: TRBV29-1; D: -; CDR3: CSVSSAGIGRWADTQYF; DNA: TGCAGCGTTTCGTCCGCGGGTATCGGGAGATGGGCAGATACGCAGTATTTT
size: many; J: TRBJ2-2; V: TRBV13; D: -; CDR3: CASSLGGRTGELFF; DNA: TGTGCCAGCAGCTTAGGGGGTAGGACCGGGGAGCTGTTTTTT
size: many; J: TRBJ2-1; V: TRBV28; D: TRBD1; CDR3: CASKTPTGAYYNEQFF; DNA: TGTGCCAGCAAAACCCCGACAGGGGCTTACTACAATGAGCAGTTCTTC
size: many; J: TRBJ1-2; V: TRBV7-9; D: TRBD1; CDR3: CASSWTGTDLNYGYTF; DNA: TGTGCCAGCAGCTGGACCGGGACAGACCTTAACTATGGCTACACCTTC
size: -; J: TRBJ2-3; V: TRBV3-1; D: -; CDR3: CASSQAGDTQYF; DNA: TGTGCCAGCAGCCAGGCGGGAGATACGCAGTATTTT
size: -; J: TRBJ2-7; V: TRBV7-6; D: -; CDR3: CASSLAFSGSYEQYF; DNA: TGTGCCAGCAGCTTAGCGTTCTCAGGCTCCTACGAGCAGTACTTC
size: many; J: TRBJ1-3; V: TRBV5-5; D: -; CDR3: CASSGTGRGNTIYF; DNA: TGTGCCAGCAGCGGAACAGGGAGGGGAAACACCATATATTTT
size: many; J: TRBJ1-5; V: TRBV27; D: -; CDR3: CASSLMGDQPQHF; DNA: TGTGCCAGCAGTTTAATGGGGGATCAGCCCCAGCATTTT
size: -; J: TRBJ2-3; V: TRBV20-1; D: TRBD2; CDR3: CSARGLVASGGPDTDTQYF; DNA: TGCAGTGCTAGAGGGTTGGTGGCTAGCGGGGGACCCGACACAGATACGCAGTATTTT
size: -; J: TRBJ2-1; V: TRBV12-3/TRBV12-4; D: TRBD2; CDR3: CASRTSGLNEQFF; DNA: TGTGCCAGCAGGACTAGCGGGTTAAATGAGCAGTTCTTC
size: -; J: TRBJ1-5; V: TRBV19; D: TRBD1; CDR3: CASSMKGAWSNQPQHF; DNA: TGTGCCAGTAGTATGAAGGGGGCATGGAGCAATCAGCCCCAGCATTTT
size: -; J: TRBJ2-2; V: TRBV15; D: TRBD2; CDR3: CATSRALAVHLTSGELFF; DNA: TGTGCCACCAGCAGAGCACTAGCGGTTCACCTGACTAGTGGGGAGCTGTTTTTT
size: many; J: TRBJ2-3; V: TRBV9; D: -; CDR3: CASSPRPKGDTQYF; DNA: TGTGCCAGCAGCCCCCGGCCAAAGGGAGATACGCAGTATTTT
size: -; J: TRBJ2-1; V: TRBV7-6; D: TRBD2; CDR3: CASSPSTSGSRDEQFF; DNA: TGTGCCAGCAGCCCCTCGACTAGCGGGAGTCGGGATGAGCAGTTCTTC
size: -; J: TRBJ2-1; V: TRBV7-9; D: -; CDR3: CASSRRQGIHNEQFF; DNA: TGTGCCAGCAGCCGTAGGCAGGGGATCCACAATGAGCAGTTCTTC
size: once; J: TRBJ2-7; V: TRBV27; D: TRBD2; CDR3: CASSFGAGGPTYEQYF; DNA: TGTGCCAGCAGTTTTGGGGCGGGAGGGCCAACCTACGAGCAGTACTTC